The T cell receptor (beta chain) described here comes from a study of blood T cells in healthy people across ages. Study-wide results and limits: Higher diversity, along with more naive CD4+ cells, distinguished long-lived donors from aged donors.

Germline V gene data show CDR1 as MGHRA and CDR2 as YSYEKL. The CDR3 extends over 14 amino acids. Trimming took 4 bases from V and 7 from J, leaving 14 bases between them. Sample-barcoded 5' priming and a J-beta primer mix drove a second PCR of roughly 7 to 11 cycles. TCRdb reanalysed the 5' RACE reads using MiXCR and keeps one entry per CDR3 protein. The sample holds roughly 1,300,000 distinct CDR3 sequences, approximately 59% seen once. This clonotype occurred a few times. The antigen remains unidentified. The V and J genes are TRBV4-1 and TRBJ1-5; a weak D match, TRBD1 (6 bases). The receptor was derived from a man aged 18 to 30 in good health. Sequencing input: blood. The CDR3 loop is CASSPPGEGQPQHF. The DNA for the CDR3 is TGCGCCAGCAGCCCCCCAGGGGAAGGACAGCCCCAGCATTTT.